This TCR beta chain appears in the sequencing data of a study of blood T cell repertoires in COVID-19. The protocol was immunoSEQ multiplex PCR, while the TCRdb copy is restricted to in-frame clones and leaves out a portion. The sample consists of a few hundred thousand clones, 84% of them appearing once. Trimming cost V 1 base and J 3 bases, with 12 bases left between them. In germline, CDR1 is SGHVS, CDR2 FQNEAQ. The CDR3 spans 15 residues. Specimen: peripheral blood. The V call is TRBV7-8, the J call TRBJ1-1; D is unresolved. The TCR originated in a woman aged 80 or older with COVID-19, enrolled during active disease. The CDR3: CASSLGQVKDTEAFF. As DNA, the CDR3 is TGTGCCAGCAGCTTAGGTCAGGTTAAGGACACTGAAGCTTTCTTT.